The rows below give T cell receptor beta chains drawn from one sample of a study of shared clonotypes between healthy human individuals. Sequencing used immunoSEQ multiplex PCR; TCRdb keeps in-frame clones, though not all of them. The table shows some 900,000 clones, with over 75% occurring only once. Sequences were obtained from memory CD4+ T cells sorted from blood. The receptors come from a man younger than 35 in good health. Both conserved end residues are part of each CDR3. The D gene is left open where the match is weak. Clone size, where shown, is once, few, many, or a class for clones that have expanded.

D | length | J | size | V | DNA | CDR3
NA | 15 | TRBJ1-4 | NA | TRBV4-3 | TGCGCCAGCAGCCAAGTGTCGACAACTAATGAAAAACTGTTTTTT | CASSQVSTTNEKLFF
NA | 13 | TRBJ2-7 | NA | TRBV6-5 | TGTGCCAGCAGTTACACCGGGACCTACGAGCAGTACTTC | CASSYTGTYEQYF
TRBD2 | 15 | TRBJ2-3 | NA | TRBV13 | TGTGCCAGCAGCGCTAGCGGGGCCGTTTCCAATACGCAGTATTTT | CASSASGAVSNTQYF
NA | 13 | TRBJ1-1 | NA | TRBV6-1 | TGTGCCAGCAACGCCGGGACATCCTTTGAAGCTTTCTTT | CASNAGTSFEAFF
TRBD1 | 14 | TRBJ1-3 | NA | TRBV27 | TGTGCCAGCAGTGACAGGGGGGGTGGAAACACCATATATTTT | CASSDRGGGNTIYF
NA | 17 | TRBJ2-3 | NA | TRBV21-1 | TGTGCCAGCAGCAAAGTAGGACCGAGGTCTAGCACAGATACGCAGTATTTT | CASSKVGPRSSTDTQYF
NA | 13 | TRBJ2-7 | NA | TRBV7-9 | TGTGCCAGCAGCTTAAACACACCCTACGAGCAGTACTTC | CASSLNTPYEQYF
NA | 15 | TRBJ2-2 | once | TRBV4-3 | TGCGCCAGCAGCCGACTGGCGGGTCAGACCGGGGAGCTGTTTTTT | CASSRLAGQTGELFF
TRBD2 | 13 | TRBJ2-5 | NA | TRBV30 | TGTGCCTGGAGTTCGGGAGGTCGGGAGACCCAGTACTTC | CAWSSGGRETQYF
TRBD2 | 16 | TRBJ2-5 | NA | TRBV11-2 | TGTGCCAGCAGCTCTTTGGGGACTAGCGGCAAAGAGACCCAGTACTTC | CASSSLGTSGKETQYF
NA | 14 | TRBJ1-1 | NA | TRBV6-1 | TGTGCCAGCAGTGGGAGGGGAGGGAACACTGAAGCTTTCTTT | CASSGRGGNTEAFF
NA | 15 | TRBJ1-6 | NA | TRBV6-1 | TGTGCCAGCAGGGACCAGGTAGGGGCCGATTCACCCCTCCACTTT | CASRDQVGADSPLHF
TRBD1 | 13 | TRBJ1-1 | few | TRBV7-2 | TGTGCCAGCAGCAAACAGGGGATAACTGAAGCTTTCTTT | CASSKQGITEAFF
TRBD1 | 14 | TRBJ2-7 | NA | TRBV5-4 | TGTGCCAGCAGCTTGTCTGCAGGGGGCTACGAGCAGTACTTC | CASSLSAGGYEQYF
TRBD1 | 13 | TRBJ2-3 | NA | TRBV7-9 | TGTGCCAGCAGCTCCCAGGGGGCAGATACGCAGTATTTT | CASSSQGADTQYF
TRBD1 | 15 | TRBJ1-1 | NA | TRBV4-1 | TGCGCCAGCAGCCCAATGGACAGGGATAACACTGAAGCTTTCTTT | CASSPMDRDNTEAFF
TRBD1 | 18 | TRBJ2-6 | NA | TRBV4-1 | TGCGCCAGCAGCCGGGAGCGGACAGGTGGCTCTGGGGCCAACGTCCTGACTTTC | CASSRERTGGSGANVLTF
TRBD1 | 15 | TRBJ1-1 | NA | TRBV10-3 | TGTGCCATCAGTCCCGGGACAGGAGTGAACACTGAAGCTTTCTTT | CAISPGTGVNTEAFF
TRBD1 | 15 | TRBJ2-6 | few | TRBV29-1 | TGCAGCGTCCCGACAGGGGGGCCCGGGGCCAACGTCCTGACTTTC | CSVPTGGPGANVLTF
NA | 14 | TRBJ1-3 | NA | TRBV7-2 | TGTGCCAGCAGCTTAGACGGCGGTAGAAACACCATATATTTT | CASSLDGGRNTIYF
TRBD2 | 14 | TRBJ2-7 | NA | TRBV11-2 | TGTGCCAGCAGCCCTAGCGGGGGGCCCTACGAGCAGTACTTC | CASSPSGGPYEQYF
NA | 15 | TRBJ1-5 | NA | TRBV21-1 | TGTGCCAGCAGCGGCCGGGACAGAATTAATCAGCCCCAGCATTTT | CASSGRDRINQPQHF
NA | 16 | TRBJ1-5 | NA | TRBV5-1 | TGCGCCAGCAGCTTGGGTCTAGGAGATAGCAATCAGCCCCAGCATTTT | CASSLGLGDSNQPQHF
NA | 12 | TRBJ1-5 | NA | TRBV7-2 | TGTGCCAGCAGCTTAGATTATCAGCCCCAGCATTTT | CASSLDYQPQHF
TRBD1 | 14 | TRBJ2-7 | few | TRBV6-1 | TGTGCCAGCATCGCCGGGACAGCGGTCTACGAGCAGTACTTC | CASIAGTAVYEQYF
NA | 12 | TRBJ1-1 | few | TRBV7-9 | TGTGCCAGCAGCACCGTTCCCACTGAAGCTTTCTTT | CASSTVPTEAFF
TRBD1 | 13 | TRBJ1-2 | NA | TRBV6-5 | TGTGCCAGCAGTAAGGGACAGGGCGGCGGCTACACCTTC | CASSKGQGGGYTF
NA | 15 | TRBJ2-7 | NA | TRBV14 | TGTGCCAGCAGCCAAGAGGCCAGGGCCCACCTCAAGCAGTACTTC | CASSQEARAHLKQYF
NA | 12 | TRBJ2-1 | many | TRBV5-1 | TGCGCCAGCAGTTGGGACGGGAATGAGCAGTTCTTC | CASSWDGNEQFF
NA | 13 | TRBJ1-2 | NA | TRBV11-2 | TGTGCCAGCAGCTTAGGACTGTCCTATGGCTACACCTTC | CASSLGLSYGYTF
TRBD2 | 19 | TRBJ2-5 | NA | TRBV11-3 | TGTGCCAGCAGCCTCCGGGGAGGGTTTTCGGTGGAACCCCAAGAGACCCAGTACTTC | CASSLRGGFSVEPQETQYF
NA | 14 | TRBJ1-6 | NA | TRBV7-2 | TGTGCCAGCAGCTTCAACTCCTATAATTCACCCCTCCACTTT | CASSFNSYNSPLHF
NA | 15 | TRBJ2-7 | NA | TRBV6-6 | TGTGCCAGCAGTTACTCGATTCAGGGCGCTACCGAGCAGTACTTC | CASSYSIQGATEQYF
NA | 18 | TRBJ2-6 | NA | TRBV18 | TGTGCCAGCTCACCTGAGACTGGAACTTTCTCTGGGGCCAACGTCCTGACTTTC | CASSPETGTFSGANVLTF
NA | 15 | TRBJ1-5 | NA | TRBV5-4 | TGTGCCAGCAGCTTCGGCAGGGGAGGGGATCAGCCCCAGCATTTT | CASSFGRGGDQPQHF
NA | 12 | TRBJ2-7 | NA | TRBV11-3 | TGTGCCAGCAGCTCAAATGGCTACGAGCAGTACTTC | CASSSNGYEQYF
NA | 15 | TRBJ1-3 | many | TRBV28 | TGTGCCAGCAGTTTGGGGGGCGCGGCTGGAAACACCATATATTTT | CASSLGGAAGNTIYF